This T cell receptor (beta chain) was observed in a study of cytomegalovirus exposure and HLA in healthy donors (TCRdb year 2017). About the full investigation: According to an earlier analysis of 450 to 650 of the donors, about 179 million T cells yielded 100 million or so unique TCR beta sequences and around 300 Gb of sequence data. Genome-wide SNP genotypes for about 55% of the 666 donors were used in a later genetic analysis, which treated that subset as a discovery cohort. Class I and class II HLA loci were covered by the typing at four-digit resolution. Across under 500 genotyped donors of the cohort, an average of approximately 200,000 unique TCR beta nucleotide sequences per donor were sequenced, and 15% to 20% of those sequences were non-productive. Donor age, sex, ethnicity and CMV serostatus were compiled alongside the repertoire data. The study aimed to test whether signatures of past pathogen exposure could be identified by cataloging public T cell receptors. Approximately 330 gigabases of sequencing data and around 90 million unique TCR sequences made up an early release that covered 500 to 700 HLA-typed donors. An earlier analysis of approximately 580 of the donors used high-throughput TCR beta sequencing to judge whether each TCR beta V gene segment behaved as functional or pseudogenic. Using immunosequencing, the study profiled T cell repertoires from around 680 subjects and related those repertoires to cytomegalovirus serostatus. Rather than drawing on any new phenotypic data, the later analysis identified candidate immune exposures from TCR beta sequences and the way those sequences occurred across donors. Every repertoire in the discovery cohort had been generated on one and the same sequencing platform. A later analysis re-examined previously published TCR beta repertoires from about 700 donors and added high-resolution HLA genotyping to investigate patterns of TCR occurrence. Four or five DR-DQ haplotypes were treated as single units for association and clustering because of strong linkage in the cohort. The study combined high-throughput TCR immunosequencing, statistical association of individual TCRs with disease status, and machine learning to predict cytomegalovirus infection status. The number of donors typed differed by locus, with 629-630 for A, B, C, DRB1 and DQB1, 522 for DQA1, about 610 for DPA1, and some 450 for DPB1. Of the approximately 400 genotyped donors, approximately 80% fell in the genetic ancestry cluster associated with self-reported Caucasian donors. A separate validation cohort of 100 to 150 different subjects was used in addition to the roughly 720-subject first cohort.

Receptors were amplified or captured by the immunoSEQ multiplex PCR assay. For the multiplex PCR, a mixture combining 60 forward primers for TCR Vbeta segments and 13 reverse primers for TCR Jbeta segments was used. Amplification of the CDR3 region of rearranged TCR beta genes was performed with a multiplex PCR assay on genomic DNA. Amplified TCR beta libraries were sequenced as 87-base-pair reads on the Illumina HiSeq System. The original pipeline was this. In a later analysis, roughly 80 million unique TCR beta chains were counted across the roughly 670 repertoires, and approximately 9.9 million of these chains were shared by at least two donors. A nearest-neighbor algorithm error-corrected the raw reads and collapsed the reads into unique sequences, merging closely related sequences to remove PCR and sequencing errors. V, D and J gene segments were assigned by aligning CDR3 sequences to IMGT reference sequences. Each retained sequence needed at least a six-nucleotide match to both a V gene segment and a J gene segment. A rearrangement counted as productive if the CDR3 had no stop codons and remained in frame with V and J, and every other rearrangement counted as non-productive. Following IMGT convention, CDR3 was defined as the stretch from the second conserved V-encoded cysteine up to the conserved J-encoded phenylalanine. The earlier analysis of roughly 590 of the donors excluded sequences that lacked an unambiguous match to a single V gene segment. An earlier analysis of 550 to 650 of the donors classified V segments as functional when productive rearrangements were above 56.7% and as segregating when the standard deviation between donors was above 5%. To diagnose cytomegalovirus status from the catalog of TCR beta chain sequences, a statistical classification framework was built. In a later analysis, TCR nucleotide sequences were compared against IMGT/GENE-DB human TR gene sequences so that V and J genes could be assigned. The TCRdist pipeline was used in a later analysis to assign CDR3 sequences and most-parsimonious VDJ recombination scenarios. In a later analysis, every TCR beta chain was defined by the combination of its CDR3 amino acid sequence and its V-gene family, and reads without a unique V-gene family were dropped. To address suspected cross-contamination and a sequencing artifact, a later analysis removed a few hundred highly shared, low-generation-probability nucleotide sequences. In a later analysis, a clonal expansion index for each public chain was calculated from normalized within-repertoire ranks of inferred template counts. A later analysis computed generation probabilities with a VDJ recombination model fitted to out-of-frame rearrangements, and checked the results against IGoR. In a later analysis, hypergeometric tests were used to score TCR-TCR, TCR-HLA and TCR-CMV co-occurrence, with a repertoire-size bias correction applied to TCR pairs. A later analysis estimated false discovery rates by permuting HLA or CMV assignments 20 times. A later analysis grouped co-occurring TCRs with DBSCAN, adding TCRdist sequence similarity when clustering within HLA-allele-positive subsets. Repertoires with fewer than 30,000 or more than 120,000 public chains, plus five repertoires with anomalous nucleotide sharing, were excluded from co-occurrence clustering. Entries here come from immuneACCESS through TCRdb and include only in-frame sequences with V and J called. Some clones fail to appear in such tables; in the studies checked, an unresolved V gene covers under half of the shortfall, and the cause of the remainder is unknown. V and J calls and clone size are as listed in that table; D and trimming were resolved from the DNA. The sample table holds around 130,000 clones, of which around 8.5% were seen once. The ten largest clones take up approximately 5% of the sample.

Study-level results and caveats: HLA typing was unavailable for some donors at each locus, so association tests used only the typed subset. In a later analysis, most CMV-associated TCR beta chains were found to appear HLA-restricted, with HLA associations seemingly driven largely by CMV exposure. Correlated functional status among segregating V segments might be attributable to linkage disequilibrium, but an unknown experimental factor could not be ruled out. The authors suggested that the approach could potentially be extended to other disease states and immunological phenotypes. Sequencing depth was assumed to be roughly uniform across donors in the presence/absence analyses, though that assumption may not hold. Because the 87-base-pair reads could not distinguish some IMGT-functional V segments, including TRBV6-2 and TRBV6-3, those segments were excluded. In the study, approximately 160 TCR beta chains were listed as associated with cytomegalovirus. Most TCR sequences were seen in very few donors, while some public TCRs were found in many individuals. Specific HLA alleles were associated with roughly 17,000 TCR beta sequences at a false discovery rate of 0.05 in a later analysis. In an earlier analysis of 500 to 650 of the donors, most TCR beta V segments appeared in productive rearrangements about 90% or about 30% of the time, broadly matching IMGT annotations. In vitro tests confirmed that three of the cytomegalovirus-associated TCR beta chains recognize cytomegalovirus antigens. Because counts were too low, fewer than 20 rarely observed V segments, including chromosome 9 orphons, were excluded from the earlier analysis of around 640 of the donors. The sequencing pipeline was judged likely to have produced a cluster of highly shared sequence variants as a technical artifact. This cohort had only TCR beta chains sequenced, and the lack of alpha or paired-chain data limited which features could be detected. A further reported finding was that TCR beta sequences accurately predicted the HLA-A and HLA-B alleles for most subjects in the first cohort. When HLA alleles, especially DR and DQ, strongly co-occurred, attributing TCR associations to individual alleles was difficult. In a later analysis, HLA-associated TCR beta chains showed more clonal expansion and lower generation probabilities than non-associated chains that were equally common. A later analysis found that TCR association rates varied across HLA loci, with DRB1 alleles showing the most associated TCRs and HLA-C alleles the fewest. According to a later genetic analysis, donors in an Asian-associated ancestry cluster had fewer N-insertions in productive TCRs than the approximately 630-donor mean. For the cohort, immune exposure information was limited to CMV serostatus. A later analysis reported that several top co-occurrence clusters appeared linked to parvovirus B19, influenza, CMV and Epstein-Barr virus. The classifier was reported to diagnose cytomegalovirus status with high specificity and sensitivity in both the original and validation cohorts. In a later genetic analysis, a missense DCLRE1C variant was associated with V-gene and J-gene trimming of TCR beta chains, and the association was replicated in an independent cohort.

As regards this clone: Its target antigen remains unknown. Per-base quality was not reported, and no clone a single base away is much larger than it.

In total, more than 500 healthy bone marrow donors made up the cohort. At the time of sampling, every cohort member was nominally healthy, though immune exposures that went unrecorded were likely present. The donor tested CMV seronegative and was one of the 352 seronegative cohort members. Each donor provided a peripheral blood sample, and peripheral blood mononuclear cells were used for TCR beta sequencing. The Qiagen DNeasy Blood Extraction Kit was used to extract genomic DNA from the blood cell samples. From the cysteine through the phenylalanine, the CDR3 covers 14 amino acids. The only DNA kept is the CDR3, 42 bases in frame from the first base. The junction carries 7 bases between V and J, which are trimmed by 4 bases and 0 bases respectively. CDR1 LGHNA and CDR2 YNFKEQ are derived from the germline V gene.

The chain employs TRBV4-2 and TRBJ2-1; TRBD2 is a possible D gene, resting on 6 matching bases. Specimen: PBMCs. The source is a man in his forties or fifties in good health and CMV-seronegative. The DNA reads TGTGCCAGCAGCCCCGGGGGCTCCTACAATGAGCAGTTCTTC. This encodes CASSPGGSYNEQFF.